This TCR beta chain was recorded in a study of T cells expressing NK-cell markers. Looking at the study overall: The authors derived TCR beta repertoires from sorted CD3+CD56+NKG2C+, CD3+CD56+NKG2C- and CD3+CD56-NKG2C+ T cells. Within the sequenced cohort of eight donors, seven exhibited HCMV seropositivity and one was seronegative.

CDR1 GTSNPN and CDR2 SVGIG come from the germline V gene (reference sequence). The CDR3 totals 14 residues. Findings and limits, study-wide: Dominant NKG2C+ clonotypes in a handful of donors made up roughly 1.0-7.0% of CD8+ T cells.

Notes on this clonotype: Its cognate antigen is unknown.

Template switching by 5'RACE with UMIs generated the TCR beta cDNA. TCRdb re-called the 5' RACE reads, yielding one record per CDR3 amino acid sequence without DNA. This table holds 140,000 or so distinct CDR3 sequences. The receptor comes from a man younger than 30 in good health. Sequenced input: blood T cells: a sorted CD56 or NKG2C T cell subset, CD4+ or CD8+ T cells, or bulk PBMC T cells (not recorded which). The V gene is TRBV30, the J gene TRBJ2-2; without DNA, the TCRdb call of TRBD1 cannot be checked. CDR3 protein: CAWITGQNTGELFF.